This TCR beta chain was found in a study of molecular identifiers for immune sequencing clone quantification. TCRdb fed the PCR reads into MiXCR, producing one record per CDR3 protein. The top ten hold approximately 0.83% of the sample, which has some 320,000 distinct CDR3 sequences, 20% to 25% seen once. This clonotype occurred many times. Trimming pared 3 bases from V and 8 bases from J, leaving 10 bases between. CDR1 is MNHEY, CDR2 SVGEGT, per germline. The CDR3 covers 12 residues. The TCR originated in a human donor in good health. Some libraries in this study had Jurkat cell RNA spiked in. Sequenced material: naive CD8+ T cells from blood, with Jurkat cell RNA spiked in. The sample's subset: FACS-sorted CD8+CD4-CCR7+CD45RA+ naive T cells. The V and J genes are TRBV6-2 or TRBV6-3 and TRBJ1-1; D unresolved. DNA for the CDR3: TGTGCCAGCAGTTATTCAGGTATCGAAGCTTTCTTT. It is translated as CASSYSGIEAFF.